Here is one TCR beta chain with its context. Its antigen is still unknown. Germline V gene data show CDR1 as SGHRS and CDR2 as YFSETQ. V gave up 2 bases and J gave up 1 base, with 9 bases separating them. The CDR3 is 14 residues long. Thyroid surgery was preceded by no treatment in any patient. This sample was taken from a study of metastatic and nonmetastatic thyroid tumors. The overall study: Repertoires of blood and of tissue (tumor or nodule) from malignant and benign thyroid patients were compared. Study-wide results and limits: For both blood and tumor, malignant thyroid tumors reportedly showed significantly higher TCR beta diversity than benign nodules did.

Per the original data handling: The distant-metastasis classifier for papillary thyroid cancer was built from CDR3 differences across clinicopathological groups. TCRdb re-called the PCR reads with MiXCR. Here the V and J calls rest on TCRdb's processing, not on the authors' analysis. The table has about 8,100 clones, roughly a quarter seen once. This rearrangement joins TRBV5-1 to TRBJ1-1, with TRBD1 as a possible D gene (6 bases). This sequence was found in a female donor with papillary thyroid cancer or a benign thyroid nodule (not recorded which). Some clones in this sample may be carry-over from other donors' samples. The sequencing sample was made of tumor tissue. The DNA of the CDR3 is TGCGCCAGCAGCTTCACAGGGCAGAACACTGAAGCTTTCTTT. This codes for CASSFTGQNTEAFF.